Listed here are 14 T cell receptor beta chains from one sample, sequenced in a study of CXCR3-negative and CXCR3-positive naive CD8 T cells. UMI-labeled TRB cDNA libraries were prepared by 5' RACE. TCRdb reprocessed the 5' RACE reads, keeping one entry per CDR3 protein, no DNA. This repertoire includes over 35,000 distinct CDR3 sequences. The source material was memory CD8+ T cells from blood. Source of these receptors: a human donor in good health. Some clones in this sample may be carry-over from other donors' samples.

The rearrangement joins TRBV9 to TRBJ2-3. Per the germline V gene, CDR1 is SGDLS and CDR2 is YYNGEE. CDR3 length: 14 residues. The CDR3 sequence is CASSVETKTDTQYF.

This chain uses TRBV4-2 with TRBJ2-1; the TCRdb D gene call, TRBD1, has no DNA to confirm it. The CDR3 sequence is 17 residues long. Germline lookup yields CDR1 LGHNA and CDR2 YNFKEQ. The CDR3 loop reads CASSQDGAGGQVNEQFF.

The chain recombines TRBV10-3 with TRBJ2-1; TCRdb picks TRBD2, but there is no DNA to check that call. This CDR3 is built from 15 residues. From germline, CDR1 is ENHRY and CDR2 SYGVKD. The CDR3: CAISASALAINEQFF.

The chain carries TRBV20-1 and TRBJ1-2. Germline CDR1 is DFQATT and CDR2 is SNEGSKA (reference sequence). CDR3 length: 13 residues. CDR3 protein: CSARGSFVDGNTF.

The V and J genes are TRBV4-1 and TRBJ2-2; TCRdb reports TRBD1, a call that lacks DNA to check it against. CDR3 length: 14 residues. Per the germline V gene, CDR1 is MGHRA and CDR2 is YSYEKL. CDR3 residues: CASSQTGGWGELFF.

This chain connects TRBV12-3 or TRBV12-4 to TRBJ2-1; TCRdb returns TRBD2, unconfirmable since there is no DNA. This CDR3 is built from 15 residues. The CDR3: CASSPTSGAYNEQFF.

The J gene is TRBJ2-1, the V gene TRBV28; the TCRdb D gene call, TRBD1, has no DNA to confirm it. The CDR3 spans 22 residues. CDR1 and CDR2 (germline): MDHEN, SYDVKM. This chain's CDR3 is CASNPYAGAGVHPPTSYNEQFF.

The chain employs TRBV4-1 and TRBJ2-7; TCRdb reports TRBD1, a call that lacks DNA to check it against. Germline CDR1 and CDR2: MGHRA and YSYEKL. The CDR3 is made up of 17 amino acids. The CDR3 reads CASSLKSPPGTAYEQYF.

This rearrangement joins TRBV20-1 to TRBJ2-7; TCRdb's assignment of TRBD1 cannot be checked, as there is no DNA. The CDR3 covers 13 residues. Germline CDR1 DFQATT, CDR2 SNEGSKA (reference sequence). The CDR3 sequence: CSARDLSGLEQYF.

The CDR3 loop reads CSAHHGAPSGGPQETQYF. V and J are TRBV20-1 and TRBJ2-5; TCRdb selects TRBD2, and the lack of DNA leaves this call unchecked. CDR3 length: 18 amino acids. CDR1 is DFQATT and CDR2 is SNEGSKA in the germline V gene (reference sequence).

The rearrangement joins TRBV11-1 to TRBJ2-1; there is no DNA to check the TCRdb D call of TRBD2. CDR3 size: 16 residues. The germline CDR1 and CDR2 sequences are SGHAT and FQDESV (reference sequence). The CDR3 reads CASSLRGLPLYNEQFF.

The rearrangement joins TRBV7-2 to TRBJ2-1; the D call from TCRdb, TRBD2, cannot be confirmed without DNA. Germline lookup yields CDR1 SGHTA and CDR2 FQGNSA. This CDR3 has 14 amino acids. CDR3 protein: CASSLAMRGGEQFF. Full variable domain (missing parts from reference TRBV7-2 and TRBJ2-1): GAGVSQSPSNKVTEKGKDVELRCDPISGHTALYWYRQSLGQGLEFLIYFQGNSAPDKSGLPSDRFSAERTGGSVSTLTIQRTQQEDSAVYLCASSLAMRGGEQFFGPGTRLTVL.

The chain couples TRBV5-1 to TRBJ2-7; TCRdb's D call of TRBD1 is untestable without DNA. This CDR3 spans 13 amino acids. Germline lookup yields CDR1 SGHRS and CDR2 YFSETQ. CDR3 loop: CASNPGTLYEQYF.

This chain connects TRBV20-1 to TRBJ2-7; lacking DNA, the TRBD1 call made by TCRdb goes unchecked. The germline V gene encodes CDR1 DFQATT and CDR2 SNEGSKA (reference sequence). This CDR3 is 14 amino acids long. The CDR3 region is CSASGQTSVYEQYF.